Sequencing of this T cell receptor (beta chain) was carried out in a study of T cells in Graves' hyperthyroidism and ophthalmopathy. For the study at large: Initial diagnosis, before any treatment, was when peripheral blood was collected.

V gave up 3 bases and J gave up 2 bases; unmatched junction bases: 7. The CDR3 has 15 amino acids. Germline V gene data show CDR1 as DFQATT and CDR2 as SNEGSKA (reference sequence). TCR beta CDR3 regions were amplified from RNA. The HTBI primer set drove a first-round RT-PCR of the TCR CDR3. Each CDR3 protein is one row after TCRdb ran MiXCR on the multiplex PCR reads. Of hundreds of thousands of distinct CDR3 sequences in the sample, around 15% were seen once. Worth noting for this clonotype: Its antigen is unknown.

No progression to ophthalmopathy during 18 months of follow-up defined stable disease. Investigators excluded patients with uncontrolled infection, other autoimmune disease, pregnancy or lactation. Study-wide results and limits: Most clonotypes expanded in thyroid above 0.001 were likewise present in blood.

The receptor was isolated from a woman between 40 and 55 years old with Graves' hyperthyroidism. The chain recombines TRBV20-1 with TRBJ2-7; 10 positions match TRBD1. Sequencing was done on a sample of blood. Written as DNA, the CDR3 is TGCAGTGCTAGTGAAACCGGGACAGGGGCCTACGAGCAGTACTTC. Amino acids: CSASETGTGAYEQYF.